The T cell receptor beta chain described here comes from a study of cytomegalovirus exposure and HLA in healthy donors. Study results and caveats: A few chains linked to CMV were shown in vitro to be specific for CMV antigens. Listed as cytomegalovirus-associated were 150 to 200 TCR beta chains.

The CDR3 sequence is 14 residues long. The V segment lost 6 bases and the J segment 10 bases; nucleotides outside the gene matches: 8. Germline V gives CDR1 MNHEY, CDR2 SMNVEV (reference sequence). As to this clone: Its antigen is as yet unknown.

TCRdb's copy holds only in-frame clones and misses some; the assay was immunoSEQ multiplex PCR. The repertoire consists of under 200,000 clones, with about 90% occurring once and the leading ten covering around 10%. The chain employs TRBV27 and TRBJ2-1; 11 bases align to TRBD2. The source is a woman aged 18-29 years in good health and CMV-seropositive. The sequenced sample consisted of PBMCs. CDR3 in amino acids: CASSLPGLAEEQFF. CDR3 sequence (DNA): TGTGCCAGCAGCCTACCGGGACTAGCGGAGGAGCAGTTCTTC.